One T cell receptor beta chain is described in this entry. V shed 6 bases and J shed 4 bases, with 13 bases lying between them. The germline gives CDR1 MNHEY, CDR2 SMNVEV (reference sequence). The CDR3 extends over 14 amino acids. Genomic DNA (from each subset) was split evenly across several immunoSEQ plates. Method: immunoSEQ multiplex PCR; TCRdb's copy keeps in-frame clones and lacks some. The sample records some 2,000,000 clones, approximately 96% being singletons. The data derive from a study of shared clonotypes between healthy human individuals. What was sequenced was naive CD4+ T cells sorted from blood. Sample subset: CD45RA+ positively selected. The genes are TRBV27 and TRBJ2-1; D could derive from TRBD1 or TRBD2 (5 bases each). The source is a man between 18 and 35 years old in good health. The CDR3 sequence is CASSLRDLYNEQFF. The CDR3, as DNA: TGTGCCAGCAGCCTTCGGGACCTGTACAATGAGCAGTTCTTC.